The present T cell receptor beta chain was sequenced within a study of blood T cells in healthy people across ages. CDR3 length: 16 residues. V was pared by 3 bases and J by 4 bases, with 10 bases of the junction left unmatched. The germline CDR1 and CDR2 sequences are SGHTA and FQGNSA. The second PCR ran 7 to 11 cycles with a sample-barcoded 5' primer and J-beta primers. One entry per CDR3 protein results from TCRdb running MiXCR on the 5' RACE reads. The table has some 900,000 distinct CDR3 sequences, 29% seen once. The sequencing sample was made of blood. The rearrangement links TRBV7-2 to TRBJ2-5, with 8 bases that match TRBD1. This sequence originates from a woman at least 80 years old in good health. CDR3 in DNA: TGTGCCAGCAGCTTTCGGGCGACAGGGGTGGGAGAGACCCAGTACTTC. This codes for CASSFRATGVGETQYF.